This TCR beta chain emerged from a study of Graves' ophthalmopathy and Graves' hyperthyroidism. Diagnoses were established from clinical symptoms, serum thyroxine, TRAb, thyroid ultrasound and orbital computed tomography. The CDR3 runs to 14 residues. After removal of 0 bases from V and 5 bases from J, the junction contained 3 bases not matched to a gene. Germline CDR1 reads SGHKS; CDR2 reads YYEKEE (reference sequence). This clonotype was counted many times. Amplified TCR beta CDR3 regions were obtained using RNA transcripts as template. HTBI primers primed a first-round RT-PCR, and a second-round multiplex PCR followed. TCRdb reanalysed the multiplex PCR reads using MiXCR and keeps one entry per CDR3 protein. The data show almost 750,000 distinct CDR3 sequences, about 44% seen once.

The chain carries TRBV5-5 and TRBJ2-5, with 8 bases matching TRBD1. The sequence came from an adult man with Graves' ophthalmopathy. Specimen: peripheral blood. The CDR3 reads CASSLDRGYETQYF. The CDR3 DNA sequence: TGTGCCAGCAGCTTGGACAGGGGGTACGAGACCCAGTACTTC.